The 9 T cell receptor beta chains below come from one sample, sequenced in a study of cytomegalovirus exposure and HLA in healthy donors. The PCR ran on 60 Vbeta and 13 Jbeta primers. This table comes from immunoSEQ multiplex PCR, and its TCRdb copy is limited to in-frame clones, with some not included. The sample contains under 250,000 clones, 81% of which appear only once. Input material: PBMCs. These receptors all stem from an older woman in good health and CMV-seropositive.

This chain connects TRBV4-1 to TRBJ1-4, with D perhaps matching TRBD1 (5 bases). Germline V gene sequence: CDR1 MGHRA, CDR2 YSYEKL. V was shortened by 1 base and J by 1 base, with 10 bases between the two germline ends. The CDR3 contains 16 residues. CDR3 amino acids: CASSQATGGTNEKLFF. DNA for the CDR3: TGCGCCAGCAGCCAAGCTACGGGGGGAACTAATGAAAAACTGTTTTTT.

The chain joins TRBV28 to TRBJ1-1; TRBD1 aligns across 8 bases. The junction had 4 bases not matched to a gene; V was cut back by 6 bases and J by 1 base. The CDR3 has 14 amino acids. The germline gives CDR1 MDHEN, CDR2 SYDVKM. This CDR3 reads CASRITGGNTEAFF. The CDR3 DNA reads TGTGCCAGCAGGATAACAGGGGGGAACACTGAAGCTTTCTTT.

This rearrangement joins TRBV6-4 to TRBJ1-5; the D is unclear. V was clipped by 5 bases and J by 1 base, with 6 bases between them. Germline values: CDR1 MRHNA, CDR2 SNTAGT. CDR3 size: 13 residues. CDR3 coding DNA: TGTGCCAGCAGTACAGAAAGCAATCAGCCCCAGCATTTT. Translated, it gives CASSTESNQPQHF.

The V gene is TRBV6-5, the J gene TRBJ2-1; 7 nucleotides agree with TRBD2. Germline V CDR1 and CDR2: MNHEY, SVGAGI. Trimming cost V 4 bases and J 2 bases; bases outside gene matches: 8. The CDR3 extends over 16 amino acids. DNA of the CDR3: TGTGCCAGCAGTTTGGGAGGGCGGCTCCCCTACAATGAGCAGTTCTTC. It is translated as CASSLGGRLPYNEQFF.

This chain connects TRBV27 to TRBJ2-1; 10 nucleotides match TRBD2. The CDR3 is 16 residues long. The J segment lost 10 bases and the V segment lost 3 bases, leaving 12 bases of the junction unmatched. Germline loops: CDR1 MNHEY, CDR2 SMNVEV (reference sequence). CDR3 amino acids: CASSLETSGRAAEQFF. In nucleotides, the CDR3 is TGTGCCAGCAGTTTGGAGACTAGCGGGCGGGCAGCCGAGCAGTTCTTC.

The chain employs TRBV19 and TRBJ1-2, with TRBD1 matching 11 bases. Germline CDR1 LNHDA, CDR2 SQIVND (reference sequence). This CDR3 contains 16 residues. Losses at the gene ends were 3 bases for V and 1 base for J; bases not matched to a gene: 4. CDR3 amino acids: CASSIGTGGFNYGYTF. The CDR3 DNA is TGTGCCAGTAGTATCGGGACAGGGGGTTTTAACTATGGCTACACCTTC.

The J gene is TRBJ2-1, the V gene TRBV19; possible D gene TRBD1, 5 bases. Per the germline V gene, CDR1 is LNHDA and CDR2 is SQIVND (reference sequence). V was cut by 6 bases and J by 7 bases, with 10 bases left in between. This CDR3 region has 12 residues. The CDR3 coding sequence is TGTGCCAGTAGGGCAGGGTTAAATGAGCAGTTCTTC. As protein: CASRAGLNEQFF.

This clone occurred a few times. The genes are TRBV15 and TRBJ2-1; 11 bases fit TRBD2. Losses at the gene ends were 1 base for V and 0 bases for J; bases not matched to a gene: 5. Germline CDR1 reads LNHNV; CDR2 reads YYDKDF (reference sequence). The CDR3 is 18 residues long. The CDR3 region has the DNA TGTGCCACCAGCAGAGGACCGACTAGCGGGGACTCCTACAATGAGCAGTTCTTC. This encodes CATSRGPTSGDSYNEQFF. The complete variable domain, with remaining parts taken from reference TRBV15 and TRBJ2-1, reads DAMVIQNPRYQVTQFGKPVTLSCSQTLNHNVMYWYQQKSSQAPKLLFHYYDKDFNNEADTPDNFQSRRPNTSFCFLDIRSPGLGDTAMYLCATSRGPTSGDSYNEQFFGPGTRLTVL.

The table lists this clone with a few counts. This sequence joins TRBV7-9 and TRBJ1-3, with 9 bases aligning to TRBD1. V dropped 5 bases and J dropped 4; count of bases not matched to a gene: 3. Per germline, CDR1 SEHNR and CDR2 FQNEAQ (reference sequence). The CDR3 has 14 residues. CDR3: CASSLGTGGNTIYF. The CDR3, as DNA: TGTGCCAGCAGCCTAGGGACAGGGGGAAACACCATATATTTT.